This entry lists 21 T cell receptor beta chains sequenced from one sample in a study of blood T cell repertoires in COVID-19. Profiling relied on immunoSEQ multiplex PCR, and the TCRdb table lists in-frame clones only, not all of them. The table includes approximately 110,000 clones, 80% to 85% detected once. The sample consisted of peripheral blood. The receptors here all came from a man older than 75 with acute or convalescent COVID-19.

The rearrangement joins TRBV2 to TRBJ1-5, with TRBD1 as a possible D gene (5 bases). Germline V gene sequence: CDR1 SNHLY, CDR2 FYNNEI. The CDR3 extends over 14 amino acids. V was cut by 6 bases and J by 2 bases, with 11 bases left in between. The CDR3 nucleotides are TGTGCCAGCAGGGTAATGACAGGCAATCAGCCCCAGCATTTT. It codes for CASRVMTGNQPQHF.

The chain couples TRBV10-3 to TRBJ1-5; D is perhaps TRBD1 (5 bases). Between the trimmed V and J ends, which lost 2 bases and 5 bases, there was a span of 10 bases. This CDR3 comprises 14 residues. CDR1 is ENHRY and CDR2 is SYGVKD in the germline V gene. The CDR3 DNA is TGTGCCATCAGTGAGCAACGGGGGGATCAGCCCCAGCATTTT. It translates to CAISEQRGDQPQHF.

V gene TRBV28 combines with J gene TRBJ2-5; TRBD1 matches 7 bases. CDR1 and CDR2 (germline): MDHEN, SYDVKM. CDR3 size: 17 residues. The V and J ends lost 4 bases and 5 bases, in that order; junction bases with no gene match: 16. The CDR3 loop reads CASSSTTGWRGHETQYF. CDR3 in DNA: TGTGCCAGCAGTTCTACGACAGGGTGGAGAGGGCACGAGACCCAGTACTTC.

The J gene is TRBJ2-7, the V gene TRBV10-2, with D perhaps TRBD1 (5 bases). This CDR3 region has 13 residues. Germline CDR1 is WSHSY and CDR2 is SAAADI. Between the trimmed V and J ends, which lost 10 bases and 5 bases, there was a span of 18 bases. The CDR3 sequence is CATRRLKGNEQYF. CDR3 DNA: TGCGCCACCAGGCGTTTAAAGGGGAACGAGCAGTACTTC.

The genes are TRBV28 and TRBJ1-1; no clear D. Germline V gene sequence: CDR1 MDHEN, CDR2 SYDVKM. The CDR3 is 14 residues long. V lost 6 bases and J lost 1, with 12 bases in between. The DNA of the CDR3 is TGTGCCAGCAGCTCCGGACTGCCGAACACTGAAGCTTTCTTT. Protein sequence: CASSSGLPNTEAFF.

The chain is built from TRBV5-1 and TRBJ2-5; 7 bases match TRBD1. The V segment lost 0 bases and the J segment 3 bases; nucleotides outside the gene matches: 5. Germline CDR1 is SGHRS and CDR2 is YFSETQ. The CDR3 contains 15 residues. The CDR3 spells CASSLAAGGEETQYF. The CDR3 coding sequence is TGCGCCAGCAGCTTGGCAGCAGGGGGAGAAGAGACCCAGTACTTC.

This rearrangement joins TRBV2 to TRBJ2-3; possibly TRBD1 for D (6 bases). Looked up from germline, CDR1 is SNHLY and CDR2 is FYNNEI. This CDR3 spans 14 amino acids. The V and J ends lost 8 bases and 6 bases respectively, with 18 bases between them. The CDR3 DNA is TGTGCCAGCGAGGGACACAGGGATGGGGATACGCAGTATTTT. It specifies CASEGHRDGDTQYF.

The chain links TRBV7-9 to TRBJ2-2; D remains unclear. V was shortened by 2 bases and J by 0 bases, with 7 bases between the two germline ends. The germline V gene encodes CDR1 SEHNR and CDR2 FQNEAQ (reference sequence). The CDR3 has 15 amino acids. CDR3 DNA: TGTGCCAGCAGCTTAAAGTCAGCGAACACCGGGGAGCTGTTTTTT. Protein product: CASSLKSANTGELFF.

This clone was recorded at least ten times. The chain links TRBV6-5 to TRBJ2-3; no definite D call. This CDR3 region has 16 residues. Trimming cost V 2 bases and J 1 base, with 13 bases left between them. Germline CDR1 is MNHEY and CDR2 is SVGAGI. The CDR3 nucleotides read TGTGCCAGCAGTTACCAAAGTGATAGCCGCACAGATACGCAGTATTTT. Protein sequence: CASSYQSDSRTDTQYF.

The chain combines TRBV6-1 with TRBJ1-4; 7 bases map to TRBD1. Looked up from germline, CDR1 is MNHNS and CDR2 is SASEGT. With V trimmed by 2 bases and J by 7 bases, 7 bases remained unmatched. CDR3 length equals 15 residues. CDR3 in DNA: TGTGCCAGCAGTGAATTACAGGGGCCTGTTGAAAAACTGTTTTTT. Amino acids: CASSELQGPVEKLFF.

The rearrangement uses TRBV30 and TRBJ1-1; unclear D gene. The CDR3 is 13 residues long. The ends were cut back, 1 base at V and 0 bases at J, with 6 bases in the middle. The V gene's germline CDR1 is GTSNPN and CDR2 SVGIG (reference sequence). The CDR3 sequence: CAWSETVNTEAFF. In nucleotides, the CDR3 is TGTGCCTGGAGTGAAACAGTGAACACTGAAGCTTTCTTT. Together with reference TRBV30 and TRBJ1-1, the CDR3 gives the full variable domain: SQTIHQWPATLVQPVGSPLSLECTVEGTSNPNLYWYRQAAGRGLQLLFYSVGIGQISSEVPQNLSASRPQDRQFILSSKKLLLSDSGFYLCAWSETVNTEAFFGQGTRLTVV.

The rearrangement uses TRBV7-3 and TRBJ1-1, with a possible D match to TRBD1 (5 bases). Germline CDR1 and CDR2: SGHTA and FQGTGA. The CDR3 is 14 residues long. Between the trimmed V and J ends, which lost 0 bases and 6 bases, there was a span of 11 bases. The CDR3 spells CASSLTGAGAEAFF. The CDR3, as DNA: TGTGCCAGCAGCTTAACAGGGGCCGGCGCTGAAGCTTTCTTT.

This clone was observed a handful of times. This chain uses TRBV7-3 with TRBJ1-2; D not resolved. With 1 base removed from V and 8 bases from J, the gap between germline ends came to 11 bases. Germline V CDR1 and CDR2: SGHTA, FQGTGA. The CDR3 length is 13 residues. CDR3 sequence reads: CASSLSGQEGYTF. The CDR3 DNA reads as TGTGCCAGCAGCTTAAGCGGGCAGGAAGGCTACACCTTC. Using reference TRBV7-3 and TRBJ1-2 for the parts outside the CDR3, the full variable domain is GAGVSQTPSNKVTEKGKYVELRCDPISGHTALYWYRQSLGQGPEFLIYFQGTGAADDSGLPNDRFFAVRPEGSVSTLKIQRTERGDSAVYLCASSLSGQEGYTFGSGTRLTVV.

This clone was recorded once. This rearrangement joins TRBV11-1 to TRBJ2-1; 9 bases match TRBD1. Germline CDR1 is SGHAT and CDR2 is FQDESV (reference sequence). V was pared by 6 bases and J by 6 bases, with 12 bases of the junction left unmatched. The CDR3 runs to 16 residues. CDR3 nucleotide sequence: TGTGCCAGCAGTTCCCGTGGGACAGGGAGAGTCAATGAGCAGTTCTTC. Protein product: CASSSRGTGRVNEQFF.

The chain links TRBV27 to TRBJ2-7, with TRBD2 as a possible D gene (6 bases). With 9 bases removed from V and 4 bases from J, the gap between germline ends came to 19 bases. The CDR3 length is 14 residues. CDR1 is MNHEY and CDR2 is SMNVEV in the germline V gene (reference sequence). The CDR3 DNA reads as TGTGCCAGTTCCCGACTAGTTTGGGGGTACGAGCAGTACTTC. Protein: CASSRLVWGYEQYF.

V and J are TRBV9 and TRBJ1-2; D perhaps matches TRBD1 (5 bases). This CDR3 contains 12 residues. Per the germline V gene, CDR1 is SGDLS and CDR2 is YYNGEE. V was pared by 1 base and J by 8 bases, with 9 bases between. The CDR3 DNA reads TGTGCCAGCAGCGTACAGGGAGGAGGCTACACCTTC. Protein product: CASSVQGGGYTF.

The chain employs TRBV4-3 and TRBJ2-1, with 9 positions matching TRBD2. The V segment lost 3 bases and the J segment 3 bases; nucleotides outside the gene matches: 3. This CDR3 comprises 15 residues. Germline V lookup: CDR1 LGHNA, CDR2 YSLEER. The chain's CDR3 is CASSQTSGYYNEQFF. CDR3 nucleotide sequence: TGCGCCAGCAGCCAGACTAGCGGCTACTACAATGAGCAGTTCTTC.

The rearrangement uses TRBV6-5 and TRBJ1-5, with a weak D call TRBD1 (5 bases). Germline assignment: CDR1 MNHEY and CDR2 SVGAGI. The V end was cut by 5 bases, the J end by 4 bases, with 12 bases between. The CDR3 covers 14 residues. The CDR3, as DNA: TGTGCCAGCAGTACGGGGAGGGGAAATCAGCCCCAGCATTTT. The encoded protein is CASSTGRGNQPQHF.

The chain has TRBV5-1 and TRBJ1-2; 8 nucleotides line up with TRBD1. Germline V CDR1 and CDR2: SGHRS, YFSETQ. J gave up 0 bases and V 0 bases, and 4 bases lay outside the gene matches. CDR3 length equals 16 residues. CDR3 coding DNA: TGCGCCAGCAGCTTGGGGGCAGGGGGCGCTAACTATGGCTACACCTTC. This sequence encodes CASSLGAGGANYGYTF.

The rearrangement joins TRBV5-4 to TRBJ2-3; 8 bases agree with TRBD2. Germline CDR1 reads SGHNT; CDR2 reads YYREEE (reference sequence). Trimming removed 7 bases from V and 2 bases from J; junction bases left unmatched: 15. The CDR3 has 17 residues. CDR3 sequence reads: CASFLITSGSPTDTQYF. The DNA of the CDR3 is TGTGCCAGCTTTCTTATAACTAGCGGAAGCCCCACAGATACGCAGTATTTT.

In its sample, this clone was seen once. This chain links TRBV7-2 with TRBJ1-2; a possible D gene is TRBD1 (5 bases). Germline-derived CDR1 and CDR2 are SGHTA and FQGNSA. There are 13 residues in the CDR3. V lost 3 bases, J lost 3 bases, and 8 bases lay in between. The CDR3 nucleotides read TGTGCCAGCAGCTTCGGCAGGGACTATGGCTACACCTTC. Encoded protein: CASSFGRDYGYTF.